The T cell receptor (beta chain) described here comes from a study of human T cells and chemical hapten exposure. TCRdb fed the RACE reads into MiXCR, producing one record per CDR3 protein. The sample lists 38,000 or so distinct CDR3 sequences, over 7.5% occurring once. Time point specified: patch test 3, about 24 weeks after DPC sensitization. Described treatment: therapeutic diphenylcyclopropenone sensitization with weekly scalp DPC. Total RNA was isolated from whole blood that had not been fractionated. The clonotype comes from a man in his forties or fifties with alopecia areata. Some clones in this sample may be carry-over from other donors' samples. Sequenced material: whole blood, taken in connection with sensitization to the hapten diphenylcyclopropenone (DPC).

DNA for the CDR3: TGTGCCAGCAGACTCGGGGCGGGAAACACCGGGGAGCTGTTTTTT. Translation: CASRLGAGNTGELFF. The rearrangement links TRBV11-2 to TRBJ2-2; TRBD2 might be the D (6 bases). In germline, CDR1 is SGHAT, CDR2 FQNNGV. Trimming took off 6 bases at V and 2 bases at J, with 13 bases between the two ends. There are 15 residues in the CDR3.